Following are 18 T cell receptor beta chains from one sample sequenced in a study of blood T cell repertoires in COVID-19. Data came from immunoSEQ multiplex PCR; TCRdb stores just in-frame clones and leaves some out. The data show around 180,000 clones, around 89% seen once. Sequenced sample: peripheral blood. These receptors all stem from a man between 60 and 75 years old with acute or convalescent COVID-19.

The V call is TRBV30, the J call TRBJ1-2; D may be TRBD1 (5 bases). Germline lookup yields CDR1 GTSNPN and CDR2 SVGIG (reference sequence). CDR3 length: 15 amino acids. The ends were cut back, 1 base at V and 5 bases at J, with 17 bases in the middle. This chain's CDR3 is CAWSELTVALYGYTF. The CDR3 DNA reads TGTGCCTGGAGTGAGTTGACAGTCGCCTTGTATGGCTACACCTTC.

The chain couples TRBV5-4 to TRBJ2-7; 8 bases fit TRBD2. CDR1 and CDR2 from the germline V gene are SGHNT and YYREEE (reference sequence). V gave up 4 bases and J gave up 0 bases; unmatched junction bases: 9. There are 16 residues in the CDR3. The CDR3 protein is CASSPPLAGLSYEQYF. The CDR3 DNA follows: TGTGCCAGCAGCCCACCTCTAGCGGGTCTCTCCTACGAGCAGTACTTC. Full variable domain (outside the CDR3, taken from reference TRBV5-4 and TRBJ2-7): ETGVTQSPTHLIKTRGQQVTLRCSSQSGHNTVSWYQQALGQGPQFIFQYYREEENGRGNFPPRFSGLQFPNYSSELNVNALELDDSALYLCASSPPLAGLSYEQYFGPGTRLTVT.

The rearrangement uses TRBV7-2 and TRBJ2-3; TRBD2 aligns across 8 bases. Germline V gives CDR1 SGHTA, CDR2 FQGNSA. The CDR3 contains 14 residues. The ends lost 5 bases at V and 0 bases at J; junction bases unmatched: 1. The CDR3 protein is CASSRTSSTDTQYF. The DNA of the CDR3 is TGTGCCAGCAGCCGGACTAGCAGCACAGATACGCAGTATTTT.

V usage is TRBV29-1 and J usage is TRBJ1-1; the D is unclear. CDR1 and CDR2 from the germline V gene are SQVTM and ANQGSEA. V gave up 6 bases and J gave up 1 base, with 9 bases separating them. The CDR3 has 12 residues. CDR3 nucleotide sequence: TGCAGCGTCGGTCGTAGGAACACTGAAGCTTTCTTT. This sequence encodes CSVGRRNTEAFF.

The gene calls are TRBV18 and TRBJ1-2; 8 positions match TRBD1. The V gene end was trimmed by 3 bases and the J gene end by 8 bases; junction bases not matched to a gene: 14. The germline V gene has CDR1 KGHSH and CDR2 LQKENI. CDR3 length: 16 amino acids. CDR3 sequence reads: CASSPGAGGAESGYTF. In DNA, the CDR3 is TGTGCCAGCTCACCCGGGGCAGGGGGCGCCGAATCCGGCTACACCTTC.

V and J are TRBV12-3 or TRBV12-4 and TRBJ1-2; D gene uncertain. The V gene lost 3 bases and the J gene lost 3 bases, with 5 bases spanning the gap. The CDR3 extends over 12 amino acids. The CDR3 reads CASSFPYYGYTF. Written as DNA, the CDR3 is TGTGCCAGCAGTTTCCCCTACTATGGCTACACCTTC.

The rearrangement uses TRBV6-5 and TRBJ1-5, with TRBD1 as a possible D gene (6 bases). CDR1 and CDR2 from the germline V gene are MNHEY and SVGAGI. The ends were cut back, 7 bases at V and 6 bases at J, with 16 bases in the middle. There are 14 residues in the CDR3. The CDR3 protein is CASIAGAVSQPQHF. For the CDR3, the DNA is TGTGCCAGCATCGCGGGGGCGGTTAGTCAGCCCCAGCATTTT.

J is TRBJ1-4 and V is TRBV19; the D is unclear. CDR1 LNHDA and CDR2 SQIVND come from the germline V gene (reference sequence). Deletions cut 2 bases from V and 4 bases from J, with 5 bases between. The CDR3 runs 13 residues. The CDR3 spells CASSIRYNEKLFF. The DNA for the CDR3 is TGTGCCAGTAGTATACGGTATAATGAAAAACTGTTTTTT.

This clone was observed once. The V gene is TRBV18, the J gene TRBJ2-1; the match to TRBD2 covers 11 bases. CDR3 length equals 18 residues. The germline V gene has CDR1 KGHSH and CDR2 LQKENI. Germline trimming cut 0 bases from V and 7 bases from J; bases unmatched to any gene: 11. The CDR3 DNA sequence: TGTGCCAGCTCACCACCAGTAGCGGGGGGGCCTCTCTGGAATGAGCAGTTCTTC. Encoded protein: CASSPPVAGGPLWNEQFF.

As DNA, the CDR3 is TGTGCCAGCAGCTTAGTCGGAGGGAACCTTGGCTACACCTTC. It translates to CASSLVGGNLGYTF. V gene TRBV7-8 combines with J gene TRBJ1-2; no firm D call. CDR1 and CDR2 (germline): SGHVS, FQNEAQ. Trimming took off 1 base at V and 7 bases at J, with 13 bases between the two ends. CDR3 length: 14 residues.

This clone has only a few counts. The chain carries TRBV7-2 and TRBJ2-2; 7 nucleotides match TRBD1. The CDR3 totals 14 residues. Trimming took 4 bases from V and 7 from J; bases not matched to a gene: 6. Germline V CDR1 and CDR2: SGHTA, FQGNSA. CDR3 loop: CASSSQQGIGELFF. The DNA for the CDR3 is TGTGCCAGCAGCTCGCAACAGGGGATCGGGGAGCTGTTTTTT.

V and J are TRBV3-1 (or the pseudogene TRBV3-2) and TRBJ2-3, with D unresolved. CDR1 and CDR2 (germline): LGHDT, YNNKEL (reference sequence). V lost 0 bases to trimming and J lost 0 bases, with 4 bases between them. The length of the CDR3 is 14 residues. CDR3 region: CASSQDPSTDTQYF. The CDR3, as DNA: TGTGCCAGCAGCCAAGATCCTAGCACAGATACGCAGTATTTT.

The V and J genes are TRBV19 and TRBJ1-5; 8 bases agree with TRBD1. Per germline, CDR1 LNHDA and CDR2 SQIVND (reference sequence). The CDR3 spans 15 residues. V trimming: 8 bases; J trimming: 0 bases; junction bases outside the gene matches: 6. DNA for the CDR3: TGTGCCAGTGAGGACAGGGCCCATAGCAATCAGCCCCAGCATTTT. Residues: CASEDRAHSNQPQHF.

The rearrangement links TRBV4-2 to TRBJ2-1, with 9 bases matching TRBD2. The V segment lost 5 bases and the J segment 6 bases; nucleotides outside the gene matches: 5. The length of the CDR3 is 14 residues. CDR1 and CDR2 (germline): LGHNA, YNFKEQ. CDR3 residues: CASSYSGGLNEQFF. The CDR3 DNA reads TGTGCCAGCAGCTACAGCGGGGGGCTCAATGAGCAGTTCTTC.

V is TRBV4-1 and J is TRBJ2-7, with a tentative D call TRBD2 (7 bases). V dropped 4 bases and J dropped 1 base, with 17 bases sitting between them. The CDR3 covers 16 residues. Germline V gene lookup returns CDR1 MGHRA and CDR2 YSYEKL. The CDR3 is CASSPSWGGASYEQYV. CDR3 coding DNA: TGCGCCAGCAGCCCTTCATGGGGGGGCGCTTCCTACGAGCAGTACGTC.

The gene calls are TRBV24-1 and TRBJ1-5; D gene ambiguous. The V end lost 5 bases, the J end lost 1 base, and 8 bases lay between the germline ends. Germline assignment: CDR1 KGHDR and CDR2 SFDVKD. This CDR3 is 14 amino acids long. The CDR3 region has the DNA TGTGCCACCAGTGGCGGAGGCAGCAATCAGCCCCAGCATTTT. The encoded protein is CATSGGGSNQPQHF.

The rearrangement joins TRBV12-5 to TRBJ1-6; D might be TRBD1 (5 bases). The CDR3 runs 19 residues. The V gene's germline CDR1 is LGHNT and CDR2 FRNRAP. V lost 0 bases and J lost 7, with 22 bases in between. In DNA, the CDR3 is TGTGCTAGTGGTTTGGTCGGCGTACAGCGAGTTACAGGAAATTCACCCCTCCACTTT. Protein: CASGLVGVQRVTGNSPLHF. The variable domain in full, with the rest retrieved from reference TRBV12-5 and TRBJ1-6, is DARVTQTPRHKVTEMGQEVTMRCQPILGHNTVFWYRQTMMQGLELLAYFRNRAPLDDSGMPKDRFSAEMPDATLATLKIQPSEPRDSAVYFCASGLVGVQRVTGNSPLHFGNGTRLTVT.

The chain uses TRBV5-1 and TRBJ1-3, with TRBD1 identical over 11 bases. The CDR3 runs 14 residues. V shed 3 bases and J 7 bases; nucleotides not matched to a gene: 3. Germline CDR1 reads SGHRS; CDR2 reads YFSETQ. Here the CDR3 reads CASSSGTGGNTIYF. The CDR3 DNA reads as TGCGCCAGCAGCTCCGGGACAGGGGGTAACACCATATATTTT.